A single sample is the source of the 8 T cell receptor beta chains below, sequenced in a study of cytomegalovirus exposure and HLA in healthy donors. Researchers ran the PCR with 60 Vbeta and 13 Jbeta primers. Assay used: immunoSEQ multiplex PCR; TCRdb lists only in-frame clones, some missing. Found here are roughly 120,000 clones, 75% to 85% of them singletons; the top ten hold 3% to 4%. The specimen sequenced was PBMCs. All receptors derive from a male donor in good health and CMV-seronegative.

The rearrangement links TRBV18 to TRBJ2-3, with 10 bases identical to TRBD2. Per the germline V gene, CDR1 is KGHSH and CDR2 is LQKENI. The CDR3 has 16 residues. The ends lost 2 bases at V and 2 bases at J; junction bases unmatched: 4. The CDR3 sequence: CASSPIAGGTTDTQYF. The CDR3 DNA reads TGTGCCAGCTCACCAATAGCGGGGGGAACCACAGATACGCAGTATTTT.

This clone was detected once. This chain links TRBV30 with TRBJ1-3; D unclear. CDR1 is GTSNPN, CDR2 SVGIG, per germline (reference sequence). The CDR3 runs to 12 residues. Between the trimmed V and J ends, which lost 0 bases and 4 bases, there was a span of 4 bases. The CDR3 sequence: CAWSVPGNTIYF. DNA of the CDR3: TGTGCCTGGAGTGTCCCGGGAAACACCATATATTTT.

The rearrangement links TRBV30 to TRBJ2-7, with TRBD2 identical over 15 bases. V was clipped by 3 bases and J by 2 bases; unmatched bases: 8. The germline gives CDR1 GTSNPN, CDR2 SVGIG (reference sequence). The CDR3 has 17 amino acids. The CDR3 nucleotides are TGTGCCTGGAGCATCGGGACTAGCGGGAGGACGGCCTACGAGCAGTACTTC. Encoded protein: CAWSIGTSGRTAYEQYF.

V and J are TRBV18 and TRBJ2-3, with 11 bases that match TRBD2. The CDR3 runs to 15 residues. The germline gives CDR1 KGHSH, CDR2 LQKENI. V shed 1 base and J 4 bases; nucleotides not matched to a gene: 1. The CDR3 nucleotides are TGTGCCAGCTCACCACTAGCGGGAGGGGCAGATACGCAGTATTTT. The encoded protein is CASSPLAGGADTQYF.

This chain uses TRBV6-6 with TRBJ2-7, with a tentative D call TRBD1 (6 bases). CDR3 length equals 14 residues. The V end lost 5 bases, the J end lost 6 bases, and 17 bases lay between the germline ends. CDR1 and CDR2 (germline): MNHNY, SVGAGI (reference sequence). The CDR3 region has the DNA TGTGCCAGCAGTAAGCCAGGGGAAACACTCGAGCAGTACTTC. Its protein is CASSKPGETLEQYF.

This clone has more than one count but fewer than ten. The CDR3 region is CASTQGASGSHEQYF. The CDR3 DNA is TGTGCCAGCACCCAGGGGGCTAGCGGGAGCCACGAGCAGTACTTC. The genes are TRBV2 and TRBJ2-7; 10 nucleotides align to TRBD2. The CDR3 loop spans 15 amino acids. Germline V gives CDR1 SNHLY, CDR2 FYNNEI. Losses at the gene ends were 7 bases for V and 5 bases for J; bases not matched to a gene: 11.

The genes are TRBV5-1 and TRBJ1-2; 11 bases line up with TRBD1. The CDR3 covers 13 residues. V lost 4 bases to trimming and J lost 12 bases; unmatched junction nucleotides: 8. Germline V lookup: CDR1 SGHRS, CDR2 YFSETQ. The CDR3 loop is CASSPWGQGGDTF. The CDR3 DNA reads TGCGCCAGCAGCCCCTGGGGACAGGGGGGTGACACCTTC.

V and J are TRBV18 and TRBJ2-1, with a weak D call TRBD1 (7 bases). The V end was cut by 3 bases, the J end by 5 bases, with 11 bases between. The germline V gene has CDR1 KGHSH and CDR2 LQKENI. CDR3 size: 14 residues. CDR3 residues: CASSPTGRNNEQFF. In nucleotides, the CDR3 is TGTGCCAGCTCACCGACAGGGAGGAACAATGAGCAGTTCTTC.